This note documents a single T cell receptor (beta chain) sequence. This entry comes from a study of blood T cell repertoires in COVID-19. About the research overall: The study drew acute and convalescent COVID-19 samples from the United States, Italy and Spain.

V lost 1 base, J lost 0 bases, and 8 bases lay in between. Germline lookup yields CDR1 SGHNT and CDR2 YYREEE (reference sequence). The CDR3 spans 14 residues. Patients at the Seattle site were enrolled during active infection and followed longitudinally. As handled by the study authors: How many nucleated cells were present was estimated from reference gene primer amplification. TCRdb's table, derived via immunoSEQ multiplex PCR, lists solely in-frame clones and lacks some. The DNA gave D and trimming, while V, J and clone size come from that table. The profile shows about 440,000 clones, 70% to 90% of them singletons.

The genes are TRBV5-4 and TRBJ2-7; D is unresolved. The origin of this receptor is a woman between 45 and 60 years old with COVID-19, enrolled during active disease. The sequenced sample consisted of peripheral blood. This CDR3 is CASSLSVSSYEQYF. The CDR3 DNA reads as TGTGCCAGCAGCTTGTCGGTTAGCTCCTACGAGCAGTACTTC.